The T cell receptor (beta chain) described here comes from a study of shared clonotypes between healthy human individuals. Findings and limits, study-wide: Expectations were that clonotype sharing among donors would be affected by sequencing depth.

The study used 85 million or so PBMCs per unsorted sample for genomic DNA. Several immunoSEQ plates held equal portions of the genomic DNA taken from each subset. Generated by immunoSEQ multiplex PCR, the TCRdb table keeps only in-frame clones and is missing some. The sample yields fewer than 550,000 clones, approximately 79% seen once. A remark on this clone: Its antigen is undetermined.

Losses at the gene ends were 5 bases for V and 5 bases for J; bases not matched to a gene: 6. The CDR3 is made up of 14 amino acids. Germline CDR1 reads SGHTA; CDR2 reads FQGTGA. The sequenced sample was PBMCs. The chain combines TRBV7-3 with TRBJ2-5; the match to TRBD2 covers 9 bases. This sequence originates from a woman aged 40 to 50 in good health. Some clones in this sample may be carry-over from other donors' samples. CDR3 loop: CASSPSSGGETQYF. CDR3 in DNA: TGTGCCAGCAGCCCATCCAGCGGGGGGGAGACCCAGTACTTC.